The source of this T cell receptor (beta chain) is a study of T cell repertoires in cytomegalovirus infection. Whole-study results and caveats: Adding up the frequency of public TCR beta families identified people who carried CMV plus the relevant HLA. CMV-specific TCR beta clonotypes restricted by HLA-C dominated the ex vivo response.

The V gene end was trimmed by 5 bases and the J gene end by 0 bases; junction bases not matched to a gene: 4. CDR1 MNHNY and CDR2 SVGAGI come from the germline V gene (reference sequence). This CDR3 spans 15 amino acids. From the reads, TCRdb called clonotypes with MiXCR, one entry per CDR3 protein. The sample shows 400,000 to 600,000 distinct CDR3 sequences, under 55% of them seen only once. As to this clonotype: Its antigen is not identified.

The sample consisted of cultured PBMCs, taken from culture after CMV antigen stimulation. The receptor comes from a human donor in good health (CMV status not recorded). Some clones in this sample may be carry-over from other donors' samples. The chain has TRBV6-6 and TRBJ2-4, with 7 bases lining up with TRBD1. CDR3 nucleotides: TGTGCCAGCAGTACACAGGGGACAGCCAAAAACATTCAGTACTTC. It translates to CASSTQGTAKNIQYF.